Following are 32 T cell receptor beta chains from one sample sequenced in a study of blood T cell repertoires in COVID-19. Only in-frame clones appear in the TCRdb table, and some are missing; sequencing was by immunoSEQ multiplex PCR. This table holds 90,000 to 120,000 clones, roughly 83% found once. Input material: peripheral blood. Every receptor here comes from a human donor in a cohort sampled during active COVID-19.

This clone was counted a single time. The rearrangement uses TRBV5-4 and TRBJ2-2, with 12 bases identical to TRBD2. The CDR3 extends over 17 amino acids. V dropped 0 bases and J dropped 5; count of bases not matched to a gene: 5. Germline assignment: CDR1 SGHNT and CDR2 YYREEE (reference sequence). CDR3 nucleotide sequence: TGTGCCAGCAGCTTGGAGACTAGCGGGAGAGGTACCGGGGAGCTGTTTTTT. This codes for CASSLETSGRGTGELFF.

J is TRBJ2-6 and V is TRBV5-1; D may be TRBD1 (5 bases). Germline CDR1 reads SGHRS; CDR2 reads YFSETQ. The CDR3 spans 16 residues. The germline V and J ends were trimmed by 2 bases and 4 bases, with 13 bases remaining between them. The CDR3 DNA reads TGCGCCAGCAGCTTTATGGACAATTCGGGGGCCAACGTCCTGACTTTC. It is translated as CASSFMDNSGANVLTF.

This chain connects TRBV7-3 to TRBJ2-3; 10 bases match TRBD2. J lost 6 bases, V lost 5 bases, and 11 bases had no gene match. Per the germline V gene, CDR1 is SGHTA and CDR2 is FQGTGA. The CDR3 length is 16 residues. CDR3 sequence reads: CASSPAVAGGMDTQYF. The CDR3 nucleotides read TGTGCCAGCAGCCCCGCGGTAGCGGGAGGAATGGATACGCAGTATTTT.

The CDR3 region is CASSLNTGVNTEAFF. The DNA for the CDR3 is TGTGCCAGCAGCCTAAACACCGGGGTAAATACTGAAGCTTTCTTT. The J gene is TRBJ1-1, the V gene TRBV3-1 (or the pseudogene TRBV3-2); the D is unclear. CDR1 LGHDT and CDR2 YNNKEL come from the germline V gene (reference sequence). V was shortened by 4 bases and J by 5 bases, with 17 bases between the two germline ends. The CDR3 consists of 15 residues.

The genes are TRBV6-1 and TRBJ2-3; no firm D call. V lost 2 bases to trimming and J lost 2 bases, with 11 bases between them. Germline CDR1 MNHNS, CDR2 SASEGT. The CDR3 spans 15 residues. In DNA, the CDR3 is TGTGCCAGCAGTGAATCGGGTCTGATCACAGATACGCAGTATTTT. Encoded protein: CASSESGLITDTQYF.

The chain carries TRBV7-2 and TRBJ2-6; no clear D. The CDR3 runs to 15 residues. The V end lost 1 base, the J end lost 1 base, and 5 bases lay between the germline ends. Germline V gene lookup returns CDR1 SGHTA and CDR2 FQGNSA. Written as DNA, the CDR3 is TGTGCCAGCAGCTTAGGAGCTTCTGGGGCCAACGTCCTGACTTTC. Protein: CASSLGASGANVLTF.

CDR3 in DNA: TGTGCCAGCAGATGGGGACAGGGGGCGTCTGGGGCCAACGTCCTGACTTTC. Translation: CASRWGQGASGANVLTF. J is TRBJ2-6 and V is TRBV5-6, with 12 bases identical to TRBD1. Trimming cost V 5 bases and J 1 base; bases outside gene matches: 4. The CDR3 loop spans 17 amino acids. Germline V CDR1 and CDR2: SGHDT, YYEEEE.

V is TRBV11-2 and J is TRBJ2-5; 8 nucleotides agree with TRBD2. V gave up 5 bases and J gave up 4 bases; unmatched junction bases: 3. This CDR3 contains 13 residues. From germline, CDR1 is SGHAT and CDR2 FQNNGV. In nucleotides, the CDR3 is TGTGCCAGCAGCACTCTAGCGGGAGAGACCCAGTACTTC. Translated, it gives CASSTLAGETQYF. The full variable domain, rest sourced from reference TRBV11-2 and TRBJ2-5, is EAGVAQSPRYKIIEKRQSVAFWCNPISGHATLYWYQQILGQGPKLLIQFQNNGVVDDSQLPKDRFSAERLKGVDSTLKIQPAKLEDSAVYLCASSTLAGETQYFGPGTRLLVL.

As DNA, the CDR3 is TGTGCCAGCAGCTTAAGGACTAGCGGGGACTCCTACAATGAGCAGTTCTTC. Protein product: CASSLRTSGDSYNEQFF. The chain joins TRBV7-2 to TRBJ2-1, with 12 positions matching TRBD2. V lost 2 bases, J lost 0 bases, and 2 bases stayed unmatched. Germline V CDR1 and CDR2: SGHTA, FQGNSA. CDR3 length: 17 amino acids.

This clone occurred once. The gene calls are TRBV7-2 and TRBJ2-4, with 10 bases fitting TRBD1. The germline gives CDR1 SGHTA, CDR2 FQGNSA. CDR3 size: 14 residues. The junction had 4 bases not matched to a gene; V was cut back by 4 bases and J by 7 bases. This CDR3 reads CASSSADRGNIQYF. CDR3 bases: TGTGCCAGCAGCTCAGCGGACAGGGGGAACATTCAGTACTTC.

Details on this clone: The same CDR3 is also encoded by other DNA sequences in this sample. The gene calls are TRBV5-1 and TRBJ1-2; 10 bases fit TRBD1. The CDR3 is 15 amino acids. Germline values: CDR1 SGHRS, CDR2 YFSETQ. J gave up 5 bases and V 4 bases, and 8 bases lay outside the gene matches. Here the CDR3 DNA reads TGCGCCAGCAGCCCCGGGGGGACAGGGGTTTATGGCTACACCTTC. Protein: CASSPGGTGVYGYTF.

The CDR3 bases are TGTGCCAGCAGGCCAGGGGGCGCTGAGCAGTTCTTC. Protein: CASRPGGAEQFF. This sequence joins TRBV28 and TRBJ2-1; 8 bases match TRBD1. V shed 6 bases and J 9 bases; nucleotides not matched to a gene: 4. The CDR3 consists of 12 residues. In germline, CDR1 is MDHEN, CDR2 SYDVKM.

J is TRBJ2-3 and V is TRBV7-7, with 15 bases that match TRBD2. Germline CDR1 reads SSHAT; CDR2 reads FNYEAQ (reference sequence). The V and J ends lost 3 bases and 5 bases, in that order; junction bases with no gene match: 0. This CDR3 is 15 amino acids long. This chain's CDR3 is CASSLGLAGGDTQYF. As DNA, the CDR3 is TGTGCCAGCAGCTTGGGACTAGCGGGAGGAGATACGCAGTATTTT.

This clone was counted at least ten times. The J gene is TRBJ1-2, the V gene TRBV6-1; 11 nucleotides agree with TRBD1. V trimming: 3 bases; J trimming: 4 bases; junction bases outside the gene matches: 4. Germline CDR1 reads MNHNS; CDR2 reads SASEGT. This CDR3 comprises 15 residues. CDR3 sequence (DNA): TGTGCCAGCAGTGACCCGGGACAGGGGGGCTATGGCTACACCTTC. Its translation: CASSDPGQGGYGYTF.

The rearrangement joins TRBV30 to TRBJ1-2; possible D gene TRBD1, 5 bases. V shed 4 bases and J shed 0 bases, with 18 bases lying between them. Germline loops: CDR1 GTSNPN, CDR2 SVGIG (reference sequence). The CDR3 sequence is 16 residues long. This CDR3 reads CAWKEGRGTANYGYTF. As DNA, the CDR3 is TGTGCCTGGAAAGAGGGGAGGGGCACGGCTAACTATGGCTACACCTTC.

The DNA of the CDR3 is TGTGCCAGCAGTTACATGGGGAGTGAGCAGTTCTTC. Protein sequence: CASSYMGSEQFF. The chain employs TRBV6-2 or TRBV6-3 and TRBJ2-1; D might be TRBD2 (5 bases). From germline, CDR1 is MNHEY and CDR2 SVGEGT. This CDR3 spans 12 amino acids. The germline V and J ends were trimmed by 2 bases and 9 bases, with 8 bases remaining between them.

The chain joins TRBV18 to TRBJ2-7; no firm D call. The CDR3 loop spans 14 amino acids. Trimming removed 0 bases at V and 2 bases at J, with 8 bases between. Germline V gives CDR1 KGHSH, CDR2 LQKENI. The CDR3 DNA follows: TGTGCCAGCTCACCACCGAACACCCCCTACGAGCAGTACGTC. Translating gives CASSPPNTPYEQYV.

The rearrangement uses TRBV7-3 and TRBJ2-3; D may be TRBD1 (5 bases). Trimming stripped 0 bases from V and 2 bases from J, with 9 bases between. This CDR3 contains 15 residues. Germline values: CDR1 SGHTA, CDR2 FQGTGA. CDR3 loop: CASSLTGAYTDTQYF. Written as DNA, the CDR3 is TGTGCCAGCAGCTTAACTGGGGCCTACACAGATACGCAGTATTTT.

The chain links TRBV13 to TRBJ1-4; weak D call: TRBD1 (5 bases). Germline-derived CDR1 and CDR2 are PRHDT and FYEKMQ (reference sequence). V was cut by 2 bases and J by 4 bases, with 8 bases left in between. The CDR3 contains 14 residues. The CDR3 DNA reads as TGTGCCAGCAGCTTACGGACATTTAATGAAAAACTGTTTTTT. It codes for CASSLRTFNEKLFF. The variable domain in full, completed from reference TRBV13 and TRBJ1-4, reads AAGVIQSPRHLIKEKRETATLKCYPIPRHDTVYWYQQGPGQDPQFLISFYEKMQSDKGSIPDRFSAQQFSDYHSELNMSSLELGDSALYFCASSLRTFNEKLFFGSGTQLSVL.

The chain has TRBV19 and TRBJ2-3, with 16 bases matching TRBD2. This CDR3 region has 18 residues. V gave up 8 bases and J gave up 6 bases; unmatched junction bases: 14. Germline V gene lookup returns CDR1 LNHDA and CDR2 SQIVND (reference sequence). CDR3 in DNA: TGTGCCAGTGGTTCCGGGACTAGCGGGAGGGGGACAAAGGATACGCAGTATTTT. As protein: CASGSGTSGRGTKDTQYF.

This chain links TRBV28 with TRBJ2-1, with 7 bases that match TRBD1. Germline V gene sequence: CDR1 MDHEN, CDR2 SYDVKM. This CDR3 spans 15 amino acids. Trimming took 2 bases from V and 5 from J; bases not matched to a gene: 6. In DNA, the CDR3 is TGTGCCAGCAGTTTACCTACGGGACAGCACAATGAGCAGTTCTTC. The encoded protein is CASSLPTGQHNEQFF.

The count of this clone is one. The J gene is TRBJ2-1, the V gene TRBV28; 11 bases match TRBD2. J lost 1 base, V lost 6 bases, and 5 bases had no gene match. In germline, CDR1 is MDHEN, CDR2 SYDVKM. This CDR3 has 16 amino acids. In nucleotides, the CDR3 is TGTGCCAGCAGGGCCTCTAGCGGGAGGTCCTACAATGAGCAGTTCTTC. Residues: CASRASSGRSYNEQFF.

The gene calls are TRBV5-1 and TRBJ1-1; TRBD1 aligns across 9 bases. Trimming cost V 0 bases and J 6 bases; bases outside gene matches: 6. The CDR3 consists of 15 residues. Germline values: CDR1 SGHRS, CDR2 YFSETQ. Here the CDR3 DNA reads TGCGCCAGCAGCTTGGAGGGACAGGGTTTTTCTGAAGCTTTCTTT. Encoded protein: CASSLEGQGFSEAFF.

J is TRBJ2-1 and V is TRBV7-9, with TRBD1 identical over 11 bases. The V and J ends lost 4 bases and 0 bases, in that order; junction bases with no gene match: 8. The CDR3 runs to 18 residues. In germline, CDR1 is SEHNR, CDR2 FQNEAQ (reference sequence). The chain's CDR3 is CASSSWTGGGSSYNEQFF. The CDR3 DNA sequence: TGTGCCAGCAGCTCATGGACAGGGGGCGGTAGCTCCTACAATGAGCAGTTCTTC.

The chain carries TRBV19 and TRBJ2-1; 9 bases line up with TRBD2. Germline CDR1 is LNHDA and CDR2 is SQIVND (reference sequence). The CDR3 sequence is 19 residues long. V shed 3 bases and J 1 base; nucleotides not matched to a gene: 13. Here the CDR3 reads CASSMREGRALGSYNEQFF. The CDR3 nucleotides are TGTGCCAGTAGTATGCGGGAGGGCAGGGCTTTAGGATCCTACAATGAGCAGTTCTTC.

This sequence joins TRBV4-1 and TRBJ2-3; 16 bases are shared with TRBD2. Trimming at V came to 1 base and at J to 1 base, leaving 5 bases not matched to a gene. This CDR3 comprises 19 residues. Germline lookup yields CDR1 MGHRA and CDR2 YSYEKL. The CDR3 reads CASSQAPGLAGGRTDTQYF. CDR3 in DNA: TGCGCCAGCAGCCAAGCCCCGGGACTAGCGGGAGGGCGCACAGATACGCAGTATTTT.

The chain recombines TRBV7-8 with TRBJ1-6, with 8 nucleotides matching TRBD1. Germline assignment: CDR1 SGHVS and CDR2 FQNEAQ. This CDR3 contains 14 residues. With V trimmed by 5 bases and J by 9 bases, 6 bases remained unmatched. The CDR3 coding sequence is TGTGCCAGCAGCCACGGACAGGGTGGTTCACCCCTCCACTTT. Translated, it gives CASSHGQGGSPLHF.

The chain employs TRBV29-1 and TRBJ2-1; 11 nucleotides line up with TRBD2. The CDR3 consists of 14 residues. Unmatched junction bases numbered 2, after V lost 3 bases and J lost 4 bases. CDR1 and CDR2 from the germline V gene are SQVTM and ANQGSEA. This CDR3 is CSVDTSGSYNEQFF. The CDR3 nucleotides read TGCAGCGTTGATACTAGCGGGAGTTACAATGAGCAGTTCTTC.

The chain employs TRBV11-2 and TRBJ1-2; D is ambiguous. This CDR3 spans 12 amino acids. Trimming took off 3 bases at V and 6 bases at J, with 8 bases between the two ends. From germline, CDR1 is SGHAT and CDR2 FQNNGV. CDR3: CASSFSQDGYTF. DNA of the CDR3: TGTGCCAGCAGCTTTTCTCAGGATGGCTACACCTTC.

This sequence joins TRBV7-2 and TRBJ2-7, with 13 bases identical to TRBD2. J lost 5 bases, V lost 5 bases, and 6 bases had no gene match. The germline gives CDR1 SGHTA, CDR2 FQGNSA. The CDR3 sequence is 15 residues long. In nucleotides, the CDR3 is TGTGCCAGCAGCACGAGGACTAGCGGGAGCAACGAGCAGTACTTC. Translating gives CASSTRTSGSNEQYF.

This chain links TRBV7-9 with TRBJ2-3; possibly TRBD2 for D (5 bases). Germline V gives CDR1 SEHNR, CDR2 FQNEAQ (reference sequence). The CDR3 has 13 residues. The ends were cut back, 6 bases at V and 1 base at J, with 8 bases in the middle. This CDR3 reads CASSEGGTDTQYF. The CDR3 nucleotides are TGTGCCAGCAGTGAGGGAGGCACAGATACGCAGTATTTT. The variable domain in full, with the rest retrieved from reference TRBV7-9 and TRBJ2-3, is DTGVSQNPRHKITKRGQNVTFRCDPISEHNRLYWYRQTLGQGPEFLTYFQNEAQLEKSRLLSDRFSAERPKGSFSTLEIQRTEQGDSAMYLCASSEGGTDTQYFGPGTRLTVL.

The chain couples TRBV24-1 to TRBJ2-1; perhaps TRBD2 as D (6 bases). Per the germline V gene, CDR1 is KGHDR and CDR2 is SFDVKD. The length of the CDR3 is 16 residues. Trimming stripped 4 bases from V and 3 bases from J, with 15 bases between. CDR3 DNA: TGTGCCACCAGTGAGGGGCGACGGGGGAGCTACAATGAGCAGTTCTTC. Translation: CATSEGRRGSYNEQFF.